The rows below give T cell receptor beta chains drawn from one sample of a study of shared clonotypes between healthy human individuals. Repertoires were generated with immunoSEQ multiplex PCR, while TCRdb's copy carries only in-frame clones and drops some. Of roughly 2.1 million clones listed, under 95% are singletons. The sample consisted of naive CD8+ T cells from PBMCs. These receptors were obtained from a man younger than 35 in good health. Some clones in this sample may be carry-over from other donors' samples. Each CDR3 is given without its conserved first and last residue. Each record gives: D gene, CDR3 length, V gene, clone size, CDR3 protein. D genes are given only for firm matches. Some rows have no size entry. The others give once, few or many, or a class for an expanded clone.

D: TRBD1
length: 12
V: TRBV6-1
size: once
CDR3: ASSPGTAPDTQY

D: TRBD2
length: 15
V: TRBV7-2
size: -
CDR3: ASSSPRKREGGETQY

D: TRBD1
length: 15
V: TRBV28
size: -
CDR3: ASSSAGRDRETYGYT

D: -
length: 14
V: TRBV27
size: -
CDR3: ASSLSPGTNLGEQY

D: TRBD2
length: 16
V: TRBV7-9
size: -
CDR3: ASSLLTSGRMPPDEQY

D: -
length: 11
V: TRBV7-9
size: -
CDR3: ASSLAKNYGYT

D: -
length: 11
V: TRBV12-5
size: -
CDR3: ASGLGLPRAQF

D: TRBD1
length: 14
V: TRBV7-9
size: -
CDR3: ASLEPGTVTTGELF

D: -
length: 11
V: TRBV9
size: -
CDR3: ASAVGLRETQY

D: -
length: 13
V: TRBV28
size: -
CDR3: ASSRAAERTYEQY

D: -
length: 9
V: TRBV29-1
size: -
CDR3: SVQGTNTIY

D: TRBD2
length: 15
V: TRBV6-1
size: once
CDR3: ASSAPVSGKFQETQY

D: -
length: 10
V: TRBV19
size: -
CDR3: ASRGESYEQY

D: -
length: 10
V: TRBV27
size: -
CDR3: ATGPLLNEQY

D: TRBD2
length: 14
V: TRBV5-6
size: -
CDR3: ASSRPRSGGAYEQY

D: -
length: 13
V: TRBV19
size: -
CDR3: ASSMLHSSYNEQF

D: -
length: 11
V: TRBV7-9
size: -
CDR3: ASSLAATLEQY

D: -
length: 10
V: TRBV7-9
size: once
CDR3: ASSLMTDTQY

D: -
length: 16
V: TRBV7-9
size: -
CDR3: ASSLIGGPTLSSYEQY

D: -
length: 11
V: TRBV10-2
size: -
CDR3: ASRFGRGDTQY

D: -
length: 11
V: TRBV10-3
size: -
CDR3: AISEAGFYEQY

D: -
length: 14
V: TRBV2
size: -
CDR3: ASSGGLLVRSQPQH

D: -
length: 14
V: TRBV5-1
size: -
CDR3: ASSLVGSPSYNEQF

D: -
length: 13
V: TRBV9
size: once
CDR3: ASSPQDRIHNEQF

D: -
length: 12
V: TRBV5-6
size: -
CDR3: ASSLLGARDGYT

D: -
length: 11
V: TRBV19
size: -
CDR3: ASSQHWAGELF

D: TRBD2
length: 13
V: TRBV27
size: -
CDR3: ASSLVPGGSYEQY

D: TRBD1
length: 13
V: TRBV10-3
size: once
CDR3: AILSGGTANYGYT

D: TRBD2
length: 15
V: TRBV5-1
size: -
CDR3: ASSLANLAGNTDTQY

D: TRBD2
length: 12
V: TRBV27
size: -
CDR3: ASSGPSGAYEQY

D: TRBD1
length: 13
V: TRBV28
size: -
CDR3: ASSPGTGGYNEQF

D: TRBD1
length: 14
V: TRBV2
size: -
CDR3: ASSEVRTGNNQPQH

D: -
length: 10
V: TRBV29-1
size: -
CDR3: SVDGGNNEQF

D: -
length: 12
V: TRBV9
size: -
CDR3: ASSVGDGPYEQY

D: TRBD2
length: 15
V: TRBV19
size: -
CDR3: ASSITLAGGPGNEQF

D: TRBD1
length: 11
V: TRBV27
size: -
CDR3: ASSGTVKETQY

D: -
length: 11
V: TRBV7-9
size: -
CDR3: ASSLGGSYGYT

D: -
length: 12
V: TRBV7-9
size: -
CDR3: ASSFGQGGNEQF

D: -
length: 10
V: TRBV5-4
size: -
CDR3: ASSMGQIEQY

D: TRBD2
length: 14
V: TRBV7-9
size: -
CDR3: ASSLEGGREGETQY

D: -
length: 13
V: TRBV7-9
size: -
CDR3: ASSHYIGSSYEQY

D: -
length: 11
V: TRBV7-9
size: -
CDR3: ASSDEVTGELF

D: -
length: 11
V: TRBV7-3
size: -
CDR3: ASSLEGWSGYT